This record concerns one TCR beta chain sequence. What it binds is unknown. This sample also contains other DNA sequences that code for the same CDR3. Deletions cut 6 bases from V and 2 bases from J, with 14 bases between. Per the germline V gene, CDR1 is LNHDA and CDR2 is SQIVND (reference sequence). This CDR3 region has 14 residues. Primers included in the PCR were 60 Vbeta and 13 Jbeta primers. Profiling relied on immunoSEQ multiplex PCR, and the TCRdb table lists in-frame clones only, not all of them. Its clone listing holds under 200,000 clones. The sample belongs to a study of cytomegalovirus exposure and HLA in healthy donors. Overall study results and limits: What was likely a sequencing artifact was a cluster of highly shared sequence variants.

The source of this sequence is a man in his thirties or forties in good health and CMV-seronegative. Sequencing was carried out using PBMCs. This chain uses TRBV19 with TRBJ2-7; D possibly corresponds to TRBD1 (5 bases). The CDR3 reads CASSISRATYEQYF. CDR3 coding DNA: TGTGCCAGTAGCATAAGCAGGGCCACCTACGAGCAGTACTTC. Supplemented by reference TRBV19 and TRBJ2-7, the full variable domain reads DGGITQSPKYLFRKEGQNVTLSCEQNLNHDAMYWYRQDPGQGLRLIYYSQIVNDFQKGDIAEGYSVSREKKESFPLTVTSAQKNPTAFYLCASSISRATYEQYFGPGTRLTVT.